This entry features one TCR beta chain sequence. Its antigen remains unidentified. Germline V gene data show CDR1 as MNHEY and CDR2 as SMNVEV (reference sequence). The length of the CDR3 is 16 residues. The J segment lost 4 bases and the V segment lost 4 bases, leaving 10 bases of the junction unmatched. These data belong to a study of T cells in localized non-small cell lung cancer. General study results and limits: Longer survival (overall) was linked to higher T cell density in blood. Uninvolved adjacent lung had higher T cell clonality than tumor and all other tissues. Turning up in adjacent lung were a median roughly 62 of the top 100 tumor clones. Investigators sequenced only a single tumor region, leaving heterogeneity possible.

TCRdb's copy holds only in-frame clones and misses some; the assay was immunoSEQ multiplex PCR. The sample has some 80,000 clones, approximately 84% seen once. The V gene is TRBV27, the J gene TRBJ2-1, with TRBD1 identical over 7 bases. The source was peripheral blood, collected before any cancer treatment. This sequence was found in a man between 40 and 69 years old with stage I lung adenocarcinoma. Written as DNA, the CDR3 is TGTGCCAGCAGTTCGGAAGCCGGGACAGCTTACAATGAGCAGTTCTTC. The encoded protein is CASSSEAGTAYNEQFF.